This T cell receptor beta chain emerged from a study of shared clonotypes between healthy human individuals. Whole-study context: The donors, two women and three men, were aged 18 to 49. A donor's plate count was three for CD4 naive and three for CD4 memory; CD8 naive had two and CD8 memory one.

Germline loops: CDR1 SEHNR, CDR2 FQNEAQ (reference sequence). The CDR3 runs 13 residues. V shed 8 bases and J shed 6 bases, with 14 bases lying between them. The healthy adult donors were HIV-negative and reported no recent acute infections or vaccinations. CD45RA-negative memory and CD45RA+ naive subsets were split from the CD4+ cells. Generated by immunoSEQ multiplex PCR, the TCRdb table keeps only in-frame clones and is missing some. The repertoire holds fewer than 1.6 million clones, approximately 98.5% seen once, with 0.3% to 0.45% in the top ten. The chain has TRBV7-9 and TRBJ2-1; D unresolved. Sequenced material: naive CD4+ T cells sorted from blood. The subset was: CD45RA+ positively selected. The receptor comes from a man aged 25 to 40 in good health. CDR3 residues: CASGHPSINEQFF. The CDR3 nucleotides read TGTGCCAGCGGCCACCCCAGCATCAATGAGCAGTTCTTC.